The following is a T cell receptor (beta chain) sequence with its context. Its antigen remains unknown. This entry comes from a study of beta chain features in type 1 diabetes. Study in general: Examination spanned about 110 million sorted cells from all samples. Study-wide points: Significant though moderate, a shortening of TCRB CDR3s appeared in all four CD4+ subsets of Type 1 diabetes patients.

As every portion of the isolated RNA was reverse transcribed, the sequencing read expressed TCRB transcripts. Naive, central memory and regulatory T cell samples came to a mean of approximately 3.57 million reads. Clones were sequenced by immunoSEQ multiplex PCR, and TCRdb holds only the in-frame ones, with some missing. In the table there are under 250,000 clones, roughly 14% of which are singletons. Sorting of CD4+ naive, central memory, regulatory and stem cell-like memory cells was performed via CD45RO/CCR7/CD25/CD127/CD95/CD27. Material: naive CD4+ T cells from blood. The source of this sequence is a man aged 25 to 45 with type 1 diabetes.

The CDR3 coding sequence is TGTGCCAGCAGCTCACAGTGGTTAGTGAACACTGAAGCTTTCTTT. This codes for CASSSQWLVNTEAFF. The chain combines TRBV7-2 with TRBJ1-1; no clear D gene. The CDR3 loop spans 15 amino acids. With 4 bases removed from V and 0 bases from J, the gap between germline ends came to 12 bases. Germline V gives CDR1 SGHTA, CDR2 FQGNSA.